The rows below give T cell receptor beta chains drawn from one sample of a study of T cell responses to AZD1222 COVID-19 vaccine. Profiling relied on immunoSEQ multiplex PCR, and the TCRdb table lists in-frame clones only, not all of them. The sample yields 90,000 to 150,000 clones, 70% to 90% seen once. This material consisted of peripheral blood, taken on day 0 of AZD1222 vaccination. Every receptor here comes from an adult in good health. The CDR3 runs from the conserved cysteine through the conserved F or W.

CDR3aa	j_gene	v_gene
CATSPLARSSYNEQFF	TRBJ2-1	TRBV15
CASRGSGHRNQPQHF	TRBJ1-5	TRBV28
CASRQKQGPTGELFF	TRBJ2-2	TRBV6-5
CASSLIGRSYEQYF	TRBJ2-7	TRBV7-9
CAWRSFGATNEKLFF	TRBJ1-4	TRBV30
CASSLASGTANYGYTF	TRBJ1-2	TRBV27
CASSFGENEKLFF	TRBJ1-4	TRBV12-3/TRBV12-4
CASSRTTGSPTEAFF	TRBJ1-1	TRBV7-8
CASSLVVGSNQPQHF	TRBJ1-5	TRBV28
CASSQFGDTQYF	TRBJ2-3	TRBV3-1/TRBV3-2
CASSDGGRGFDTEAFF	TRBJ1-1	TRBV25-1
CASSRGGRSPLHF	TRBJ1-6	TRBV18
CASSKRETDTGELFF	TRBJ2-2	TRBV4-2
CASSLLGSGEGGGYTF	TRBJ1-2	TRBV7-9
CASSRQTVENEKLFF	TRBJ1-4	TRBV18
CASSVGDTPAVGTEAFF	TRBJ1-1	TRBV9
CASNKGQGEPWEQYF	TRBJ2-7	TRBV2
CASSSPGYEQYF	TRBJ2-7	TRBV7-3
CASSSPTGFRSYNSPLHF	TRBJ1-6	TRBV6-2/TRBV6-3
CASSRQPNQPQHF	TRBJ1-5	TRBV12-3/TRBV12-4
CASSYGRGYLYYGYTF	TRBJ1-2	TRBV6-5
CARSQDGGGPSYEQYF	TRBJ2-7	TRBV3-1/TRBV3-2
CASRKGTSGAYNEQFF	TRBJ2-1	TRBV27
CASRREYEQYF	TRBJ2-7	TRBV6-5
CASSLGLGWNTEAFF	TRBJ1-1	TRBV5-6
CASSETGFQPQHF	TRBJ1-5	TRBV6-1
CAISESVRVGYTF	TRBJ1-2	TRBV10-3
CASSAHLGGSGTGELFF	TRBJ2-2	TRBV9
CASSRGGLDEQFF	TRBJ2-1	TRBV5-5
CATGTGLHNEQFF	TRBJ2-1	TRBV19
CASSTRVSGANVLTF	TRBJ2-6	TRBV28
CASSLRGNEKLFF	TRBJ1-4	TRBV5-1
CASSSQLPGRGQPQHF	TRBJ1-5	TRBV6-5
CASSYSLQDTNEKLFF	TRBJ1-4	TRBV6-6
CASSLATFRKRNTEAFF	TRBJ1-1	TRBV27
CASSPGTGLSSYEQYF	TRBJ2-7	TRBV27
CASSLSGLAGVDTQYF	TRBJ2-3	TRBV7-3
CASSLWSWDTEAFF	TRBJ1-1	TRBV5-1
CASSPPTAQGPQHF	TRBJ1-5	TRBV18
CASSTRLSSTGTEAFF	TRBJ1-1	TRBV19
CASRWGRMNTEAFF	TRBJ1-1	TRBV5-6
CATSGTGRNTEAFF	TRBJ1-1	TRBV15
CASSSYTDTQYF	TRBJ2-3	TRBV7-2
CASSPDNYEQYF	TRBJ2-7	TRBV18
CASSPSHRAGNTIYF	TRBJ1-3	TRBV3-1/TRBV3-2
CASSDRGLSYEQYF	TRBJ2-7	TRBV27
CASRNWPSYEQYF	TRBJ2-7	TRBV11-2
CASSLGPMNTEAFF	TRBJ1-1	TRBV5-1